This entry lists 7 T cell receptor beta chains sequenced from one sample in a study of blood T cell repertoires in COVID-19. TCRdb's table, derived via immunoSEQ multiplex PCR, lists solely in-frame clones and lacks some. This sample has 65,000 or so clones; roughly 77% occur once, and the top ten carry 0.65% to 0.9%. Sequencing was carried out using peripheral blood. The receptors here all came from a woman in her 70s with acute or convalescent COVID-19.

The chain has TRBV28 and TRBJ2-3; 7 bases align to TRBD2. The junction had 18 bases not matched to a gene; V was cut back by 7 bases and J by 5 bases. The CDR3 consists of 17 residues. Germline CDR1 reads MDHEN; CDR2 reads SYDVKM. As DNA, the CDR3 is TGTGCCAGCATTGCTCCGGGACTACCGTTAACCGGAGATACGCAGTATTTT. It specifies CASIAPGLPLTGDTQYF.

The genes are TRBV2 and TRBJ2-3; 15 nucleotides agree with TRBD2. Germline trimming cut 8 bases from V and 6 bases from J; bases unmatched to any gene: 6. Per the germline V gene, CDR1 is SNHLY and CDR2 is FYNNEI. CDR3 length: 15 amino acids. The CDR3 bases are TGTGCCAGCGGAGGACTAGCGGGAGGGGTGGATACGCAGTATTTT. Protein sequence: CASGGLAGGVDTQYF.

This chain connects TRBV6-1 to TRBJ2-3, with 9 bases aligning to TRBD2. The CDR3 is made up of 16 amino acids. The germline V gene has CDR1 MNHNS and CDR2 SASEGT. V shed 3 bases, J shed 0 bases, and the junction held 4 bases outside the gene matches. CDR3 coding DNA: TGTGCCAGCAGTGAGATTAGCGGGGGCAGCACAGATACGCAGTATTTT. This translates into CASSEISGGSTDTQYF.

This chain links TRBV29-1 with TRBJ2-7; D call uncertain. Germline CDR1 SQVTM, CDR2 ANQGSEA. The CDR3 has 12 residues. V shed 5 bases and J shed 1 base, with 9 bases lying between them. CDR3 loop: CSVFDGSYEQYF. In nucleotides, the CDR3 is TGCAGCGTTTTCGACGGGTCCTACGAGCAGTACTTC.

The chain joins TRBV5-1 to TRBJ1-6; no firm D call. The CDR3 runs 15 residues. The germline V gene encodes CDR1 SGHRS and CDR2 YFSETQ. Deletions cut 3 bases from V and 7 bases from J, with 14 bases between. In DNA form, the CDR3 reads TGCGCCAGCAGCTCTGGGTCCGCCGGGAATTCACCCCTCCACTTT. Translating gives CASSSGSAGNSPLHF.

V and J are TRBV5-4 and TRBJ2-5; 12 bases align to TRBD2. With 4 bases clipped from V and 4 bases from J, the junction kept 2 bases outside the gene matches. From germline, CDR1 is SGHNT and CDR2 YYREEE (reference sequence). There are 14 residues in the CDR3. DNA for the CDR3: TGTGCCAGCAGCCTAGCGGGGGGGCTAGAGACCCAGTACTTC. This sequence encodes CASSLAGGLETQYF. Full variable domain (outside the CDR3, taken from reference TRBV5-4 and TRBJ2-5): ETGVTQSPTHLIKTRGQQVTLRCSSQSGHNTVSWYQQALGQGPQFIFQYYREEENGRGNFPPRFSGLQFPNYSSELNVNALELDDSALYLCASSLAGGLETQYFGPGTRLLVL.

The V gene is TRBV2, the J gene TRBJ1-5; 10 nucleotides match TRBD1. The CDR3 extends over 15 amino acids. The germline V gene has CDR1 SNHLY and CDR2 FYNNEI. The V segment lost 4 bases and the J segment 4 bases; nucleotides outside the gene matches: 4. The CDR3 DNA is TGTGCCAGCAGTGCAGGACAGGGGGAGAATCAGCCCCAGCATTTT. Translated: CASSAGQGENQPQHF.